Listed below are T cell receptor beta chains from one sample, sequenced in a study of shared clonotypes between healthy human individuals. Clones were sequenced by immunoSEQ multiplex PCR, and TCRdb holds only the in-frame ones, with some missing. The profile shows fewer than 800,000 clones, about 91% of them singletons. Source material: naive CD8+ T cells sorted from blood. The receptors were gathered from a man aged 25 to 40 in good health. Each CDR3 is given with its conserved first and last residue. Fields, in order: CDR3 DNA, CDR3 protein, J gene, V gene, clone size, D gene. D genes are given only for firm matches. Size is omitted from some rows. Given values are once, few, many or a class for expanded clones.

TGTGCCAGCAGAAATGGGACAGGGGTATTCTACGAGCAGTACTTC,CASRNGTGVFYEQYF,TRBJ2-7,TRBV13,few,TRBD1
TGTGCCAGCAGCCCGTGGACTAGCAACTACAATGAGCAGTTCTTC,CASSPWTSNYNEQFF,TRBJ2-1,TRBV7-2,-,TRBD2
TGTGCCAGCAGCTTGGCAGGATTCTACGAGCAGTACTTC,CASSLAGFYEQYF,TRBJ2-7,TRBV5-6,-,-
TGTGCCAGCAGCTTAGGAGGGCAGGGGGGCAATCAGCCCCAGCATTTT,CASSLGGQGGNQPQHF,TRBJ1-5,TRBV7-9,-,TRBD1
TGTGCCAGCAGCCCCCCGGGACAGGGCTACAATGAGCAGTTCTTC,CASSPPGQGYNEQFF,TRBJ2-1,TRBV7-9,once,TRBD1
TGTGCCTGGAGACGGCAGCCCCAGCATTTT,CAWRRQPQHF,TRBJ1-5,TRBV30,-,-
TGTGCCAGTAAACCCTCTGGGGCCAACGTCCTGACTTTC,CASKPSGANVLTF,TRBJ2-6,TRBV27,-,-
TGTGCCAGCAGTCGGACCGGGACTAATAATGATGAGCAGTTCTTC,CASSRTGTNNDEQFF,TRBJ2-1,TRBV6-1,-,TRBD2
TGTGCCAGCAGCCCCTCAGGGTGGGCGGGCAGTTACGAGCAGTACTTC,CASSPSGWAGSYEQYF,TRBJ2-7,TRBV7-9,-,-
TGTGCCAGCAGTGAATTGGTCGGATATAGCAATCAGCCCCAGCATTTT,CASSELVGYSNQPQHF,TRBJ1-5,TRBV6-1,-,-
TGTGCCAGCAGCAGAGGGGGGGAAGACACTAGCGGGAGTGGAGAGCAGTACTTC,CASSRGGEDTSGSGEQYF,TRBJ2-7,TRBV14,-,TRBD2
TGTGCCAGCAGCATTCGGAGAGCGGGAGAGATAGAGCAGTACTTC,CASSIRRAGEIEQYF,TRBJ2-7,TRBV5-5,-,TRBD2
TGTGCCAGCAACCCAGTTGGGCTAGAGGTGAATGAGCAGTTCTTC,CASNPVGLEVNEQFF,TRBJ2-1,TRBV7-9,-,-
TGTGCCAGCGGCCTGGGGGGAGGGCCGGGTGAGACCCAGTACTTC,CASGLGGGPGETQYF,TRBJ2-5,TRBV6-1,-,TRBD2
TGTGCCAGCAGCCCGATACAGAACACTGAAGCTTTCTTT,CASSPIQNTEAFF,TRBJ1-1,TRBV7-7,-,-
TGTGCCAGCAGACCCACCCTAGCCGCATACAATGAGCAGTTCTTC,CASRPTLAAYNEQFF,TRBJ2-1,TRBV5-4,-,-
TGCGCCAGCAGCTATACTGTGGCGGGGCAAGAGACCCAGTACTTC,CASSYTVAGQETQYF,TRBJ2-5,TRBV5-1,-,-
TGTGCCAGCAGCTCCGCCGGACAGGGATACTCAGATACGCAGTATTTT,CASSSAGQGYSDTQYF,TRBJ2-3,TRBV11-2,-,TRBD1
TGTGCCAGCAGCACGAGGAGGGAGCAGATCCAGGAGACCCAGTACTTC,CASSTRREQIQETQYF,TRBJ2-5,TRBV7-8,-,-
TGTGCCAGCATGGTTCACGAGCAGTACTTC,CASMVHEQYF,TRBJ2-7,TRBV6-4,-,-
TGTGCCAGCAGCTTTACAGGGTCCAGCTCCTACAATGAGCAGTTCTTC,CASSFTGSSSYNEQFF,TRBJ2-1,TRBV5-6,few,-
TGTGCCAGTAGTATCAACAGGGGACACGAGCAGTACTTC,CASSINRGHEQYF,TRBJ2-7,TRBV19,-,TRBD1
TGTGCCAGCAAAAGGGCGAGCTTTTGGACTGAAGCTTTCTTT,CASKRASFWTEAFF,TRBJ1-1,TRBV27,-,-
TGTGCCAGCAGCCAACGACTAGCGGGGATACAAAGCACAGATACGCAGTATTTT,CASSQRLAGIQSTDTQYF,TRBJ2-3,TRBV11-2,-,TRBD2
TGTGCCAGCAGTGGGGGCTATGGCTACACCTTC,CASSGGYGYTF,TRBJ1-2,TRBV6-4,-,-
TGTGCCAGCTCCACGCGGGCGGGGTTTAATGAAAAACTGTTTTTT,CASSTRAGFNEKLFF,TRBJ1-4,TRBV28,-,-
TGTGCCAGCAACCCTCCGAACAGGACGGACTACGAGCAGTACTTC,CASNPPNRTDYEQYF,TRBJ2-7,TRBV7-9,-,-
TGTGCCAGCAGCGGCGAAGCGGGAGTAAACACCGGGGAGCTGTTTTTT,CASSGEAGVNTGELFF,TRBJ2-2,TRBV9,-,TRBD2
TGTGCCAGCAGCCTGGATCGGAACTCCTACGAGCAGTACTTC,CASSLDRNSYEQYF,TRBJ2-7,TRBV5-8,-,-
TGTGCCAGCAGCTTGGCAGGGGGCGGGTACGAGCAGTACTTC,CASSLAGGGYEQYF,TRBJ2-7,TRBV7-9,-,TRBD1
TGTGCCAGCAGTCTACAGGGGGCTCGGGAGACCCAGTACTTC,CASSLQGARETQYF,TRBJ2-5,TRBV6-6,-,TRBD1
TGTGCCAGCAGCTACAGGGAGAAGTACGAGCAGTACTTC,CASSYREKYEQYF,TRBJ2-7,TRBV7-6,-,-
TGTGCCAGCAGCGTAGGGGGCGGAGGCCAAGAGACCCAGTACTTC,CASSVGGGGQETQYF,TRBJ2-5,TRBV9,-,-
TGTGCCAGCAGCGAAGACCGGGACTACGTTAACCCACAGGACATTCAGTACTTC,CASSEDRDYVNPQDIQYF,TRBJ2-4,TRBV9,-,TRBD2
TGTGCCAGCTCACCACGCAGAAACACCGGGGAGCTGTTTTTT,CASSPRRNTGELFF,TRBJ2-2,TRBV18,-,-
TGTGCCAGCCGGACAGGGTCACTTCCTTACAGCAATCAGCCCCAGCATTTT,CASRTGSLPYSNQPQHF,TRBJ1-5,TRBV27,-,TRBD1
TGTGCCAGCAAGGACAGGGAAACCGGGGAGCTGTTTTTT,CASKDRETGELFF,TRBJ2-2,TRBV6-4,-,TRBD1
TGTGCCAGCAGCCCCCGACTACTGGAGGACACCGGGGAGCTGTTTTTT,CASSPRLLEDTGELFF,TRBJ2-2,TRBV7-9,-,-
TGTGCCAGCAGCGTAGGATACCCCGAACCAAGGGATGGCTACGAGCAGTACTTC,CASSVGYPEPRDGYEQYF,TRBJ2-7,TRBV9,-,-
TGTGCCAGCAGCCCCCCACTAGCCCCCGGGGAGCTGTTTTTT,CASSPPLAPGELFF,TRBJ2-2,TRBV7-2,few,-
TGCGCCAGCAGCTTGGAGGGGTTAGCGGGAGACTACAATGAGCAGTTCTTC,CASSLEGLAGDYNEQFF,TRBJ2-1,TRBV5-1,-,TRBD2
TGTGCCAGCAGCGTAGGGGGGTCCGACACCGGGGAGCTGTTTTTT,CASSVGGSDTGELFF,TRBJ2-2,TRBV9,-,-
TGCGCCAGCAGCCAAGATCATACGGGCAGGCTAAATACGCAGTATTTT,CASSQDHTGRLNTQYF,TRBJ2-3,TRBV4-3,-,-
TGTGCCAGCAGTTTACTAGGGGAGGAGACCCAGTACTTC,CASSLLGEETQYF,TRBJ2-5,TRBV27,-,-
TGTGCCAGCAGCCCTCTAGGGGGCAGTCAACCCTACGAGCAGTACTTC,CASSPLGGSQPYEQYF,TRBJ2-7,TRBV5-6,-,TRBD1
TGTGCCAGCGGCTCCGGGACTTCTTTTAATGAGCAGTTCTTC,CASGSGTSFNEQFF,TRBJ2-1,TRBV6-6,-,-
TGTGCCAGTCAGGGGGACGGAGGGGTCTACAATGAGCAGTTCTTC,CASQGDGGVYNEQFF,TRBJ2-1,TRBV19,-,-
TGTGCCAGCTCAGGCCTGGCTGGAAACACCATATATTTT,CASSGLAGNTIYF,TRBJ1-3,TRBV7-2,-,-
TGTGCCAGCAGCCCCGCCGGACTAGCGGGTACAGATACGCAGTATTTT,CASSPAGLAGTDTQYF,TRBJ2-3,TRBV7-9,-,TRBD2
TGTGCCAGCAGTTTCGTCGACTACGAGCAGTACTTC,CASSFVDYEQYF,TRBJ2-7,TRBV28,few,-
TGTGCCAGCAGCCTTGGACAGCAAGAGACCCAGTACTTC,CASSLGQQETQYF,TRBJ2-5,TRBV14,few,-
TGTGCCAGCACCTCGGGACTTAGCACAGATACGCAGTATTTT,CASTSGLSTDTQYF,TRBJ2-3,TRBV28,-,-